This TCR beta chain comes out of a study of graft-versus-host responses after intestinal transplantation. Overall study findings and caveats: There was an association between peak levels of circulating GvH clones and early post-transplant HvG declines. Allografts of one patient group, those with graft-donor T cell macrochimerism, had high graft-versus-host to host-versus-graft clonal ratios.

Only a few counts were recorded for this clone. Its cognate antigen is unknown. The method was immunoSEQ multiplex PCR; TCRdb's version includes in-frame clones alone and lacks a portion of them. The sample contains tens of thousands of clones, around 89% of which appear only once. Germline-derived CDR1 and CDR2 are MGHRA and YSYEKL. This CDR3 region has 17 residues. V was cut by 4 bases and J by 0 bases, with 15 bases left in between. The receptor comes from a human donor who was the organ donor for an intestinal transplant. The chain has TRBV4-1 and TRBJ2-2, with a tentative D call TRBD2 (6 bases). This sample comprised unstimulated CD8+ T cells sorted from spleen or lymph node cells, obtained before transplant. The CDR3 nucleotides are TGCGCCAGCAGCCTGGTTCCGGGGGAGGCGAACACCGGGGAGCTGTTTTTT. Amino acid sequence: CASSLVPGEANTGELFF.